Below are 20 T cell receptor beta chains sequenced from a single sample in a study of blood T cell repertoires in COVID-19. Profiled with immunoSEQ multiplex PCR; TCRdb holds only in-frame clones, not every one. The table records 150,000 to 200,000 clones, over 75% of them present only once. Material: peripheral blood. Receptors originate from a woman over 75 with acute or convalescent COVID-19.

The chain recombines TRBV14 with TRBJ2-5; possibly TRBD1 for D (6 bases). Germline lookup yields CDR1 SGHDN and CDR2 FVKESK. The CDR3 extends over 17 amino acids. V shed 3 bases and J shed 1 base, with 18 bases lying between them. CDR3 protein: CASSQAAGVYPQETQYF. The CDR3 nucleotides are TGTGCCAGCAGCCAGGCCGCAGGGGTATACCCCCAAGAGACCCAGTACTTC.

The V call is TRBV10-3, the J call TRBJ1-1; tentative D call: TRBD1 (6 bases). The germline V gene has CDR1 ENHRY and CDR2 SYGVKD. The length of the CDR3 is 13 residues. Deletions cut 6 bases from V and 1 base from J, with 9 bases between. In nucleotides, the CDR3 is TGTGCCATCAGAAGACAGGAGAACACTGAAGCTTTCTTT. Amino acids: CAIRRQENTEAFF.

CDR3 protein: CASSPQEPGDPLHF. CDR3 in DNA: TGTGCCAGTAGCCCTCAGGAGCCGGGGGACCCCCTCCACTTT. The chain uses TRBV19 and TRBJ1-6; D possibly corresponds to TRBD1 (5 bases). V was shortened by 6 bases and J by 13 bases, with 19 bases between the two germline ends. The CDR3 is made up of 14 amino acids. CDR1 and CDR2 from the germline V gene are LNHDA and SQIVND (reference sequence). Full variable domain (outside the CDR3, taken from reference TRBV19 and TRBJ1-6): DGGITQSPKYLFRKEGQNVTLSCEQNLNHDAMYWYRQDPGQGLRLIYYSQIVNDFQKGDIAEGYSVSREKKESFPLTVTSAQKNPTAFYLCASSPQEPGDPLHFGNGTRLTVT.

The chain has TRBV10-3 and TRBJ1-2; D is undetermined. V was pared by 7 bases and J by 2 bases, with 5 bases between. The CDR3 extends over 11 amino acids. Germline lookup yields CDR1 ENHRY and CDR2 SYGVKD. DNA of the CDR3: TGTGCCATCAACTGGAACTATGGCTACACCTTC. Its protein product is CAINWNYGYTF.

The chain employs TRBV9 and TRBJ1-4; 10 positions match TRBD1. The CDR3 is 15 amino acids. The trim removed 3 bases at V and 5 bases at J, leaving 4 bases unmatched. Per the germline V gene, CDR1 is SGDLS and CDR2 is YYNGEE. The CDR3, as DNA: TGTGCCAGCAGCGCACCGGGACAGGGGAATGAAAAACTGTTTTTT. Translated, it gives CASSAPGQGNEKLFF.

The V and J genes are TRBV6-5 and TRBJ2-2, with a tentative D call TRBD1 (5 bases). The CDR3 runs to 15 residues. The germline gives CDR1 MNHEY, CDR2 SVGAGI. V was trimmed by 0 bases and J by 8 bases, leaving 13 bases between them. CDR3 region: CASSYSEQGGGELFF. CDR3 DNA: TGTGCCAGCAGTTACTCGGAGCAGGGCGGAGGGGAGCTGTTTTTT.

The V and J genes are TRBV19 and TRBJ1-5, with TRBD1 matching over 8 bases. V shed 6 bases and J 6 bases; nucleotides not matched to a gene: 4. This CDR3 contains 13 residues. The germline V gene encodes CDR1 LNHDA and CDR2 SQIVND (reference sequence). The CDR3 DNA is TGTGCCAGTAGCGGACAGGGTCGTCAGCCCCAGCATTTT. Amino acid sequence: CASSGQGRQPQHF.

CDR3 loop: CASSVAPDRNYEQYF. DNA for the CDR3: TGTGCCAGCAGCGTAGCTCCAGACAGGAACTACGAGCAGTACTTC. The rearrangement links TRBV9 to TRBJ2-7; possible D gene TRBD1, 6 bases. V was shortened by 0 bases and J by 3 bases, with 13 bases between the two germline ends. From germline, CDR1 is SGDLS and CDR2 YYNGEE. The CDR3 has 15 residues.

The chain links TRBV5-5 to TRBJ2-7; the D gene is possibly TRBD1 (6 bases). This CDR3 spans 14 amino acids. The V and J ends lost 9 bases and 0 bases respectively, with 16 bases between them. The V gene's germline CDR1 is SGHKS and CDR2 YYEKEE (reference sequence). CDR3: CATRQRDNSYEQYF. The CDR3 coding sequence is TGTGCCACTCGTCAAAGGGACAACTCCTACGAGCAGTACTTC.

The J gene is TRBJ2-1, the V gene TRBV24-1; 10 bases match TRBD2. From germline, CDR1 is KGHDR and CDR2 SFDVKD. The CDR3 length is 16 residues. Trimming took 2 bases from V and 3 from J; bases not matched to a gene: 3. The CDR3 DNA reads as TGTGCCACCAGTGATTCCGGGACTAGCGACTACAATGAGCAGTTCTTC. It encodes CATSDSGTSDYNEQFF.

V is TRBV6-5 and J is TRBJ2-7; 7 nucleotides line up with TRBD1. J lost 0 bases, V lost 0 bases, and 2 bases had no gene match. The CDR3 loop spans 15 amino acids. The germline CDR1 and CDR2 sequences are MNHEY and SVGAGI. CDR3: CASSYSWDSSYEQYF. The CDR3 bases are TGTGCCAGCAGTTACTCTTGGGACAGCTCCTACGAGCAGTACTTC.

The chain couples TRBV5-4 to TRBJ1-1, with D possibly TRBD1 on 5 matching bases. Germline assignment: CDR1 SGHNT and CDR2 YYREEE (reference sequence). The CDR3 contains 16 residues. The germline V and J ends were trimmed by 6 bases and 3 bases, with 21 bases remaining between them. Here the CDR3 DNA reads TGTGCCAGCACCACTCAACTGGGGAGGGGCCACACTGAAGCTTTCTTT. It codes for CASTTQLGRGHTEAFF.

The chain is built from TRBV4-1 and TRBJ1-5, with D possibly being TRBD1 (5 bases). The length of the CDR3 is 13 residues. Trimming shortened V by 8 bases and J by 4 bases, and 12 bases separated the two germline ends. The germline gives CDR1 MGHRA, CDR2 YSYEKL. The CDR3 here is CASAAGLNQPQHF. CDR3 sequence (DNA): TGCGCCAGCGCGGCGGGGCTTAATCAGCCCCAGCATTTT.

The gene calls are TRBV7-2 and TRBJ2-3; weak D call: TRBD2 (7 bases). Between the trimmed V and J ends, which lost 11 bases and 4 bases, there was a span of 28 bases. Germline CDR1 SGHTA, CDR2 FQGNSA. This CDR3 comprises 17 residues. The CDR3 bases are TGTGCCGCCCGGCTAGGGGGGGGCGCAACTAGTGCAGATACGCAGTATTTT. Its translation is CAARLGGGATSADTQYF. Drawing the rest from reference TRBV7-2 and TRBJ2-3, the complete variable domain is GAGVSQSPSNKVTEKGKDVELRCDPISGHTALYWYRQSLGQGLEFLIYFQGNSAPDKSGLPSDRFSAERTGGSVSTLTIQRTQQEDSAVYLCAARLGGGATSADTQYFGPGTRLTVL.

This clone occurred a few times. The rearrangement uses TRBV5-1 and TRBJ2-3, with a weak D call TRBD1 (6 bases). The CDR3 has 16 residues. Germline assignment: CDR1 SGHRS and CDR2 YFSETQ. Trimming took 1 base from V and 0 from J, leaving 12 bases between them. The CDR3 sequence: CASSLQGHLSTDTQYF. The DNA of the CDR3 is TGCGCCAGCAGCTTGCAGGGACACCTAAGCACAGATACGCAGTATTTT.

V and J are TRBV19 and TRBJ1-4, with D uncertain. The CDR3 has 16 residues. In germline, CDR1 is LNHDA, CDR2 SQIVND (reference sequence). Trimming took off 5 bases at V and 5 bases at J, with 18 bases between the two ends. The CDR3 sequence is CASSSSGFPINEKLFF. CDR3 DNA sequence: TGTGCCAGTAGTTCCTCGGGATTTCCCATAAATGAAAAACTGTTTTTT.

This chain connects TRBV4-3 to TRBJ1-5, with TRBD1 matching 12 bases. Trimming at V came to 4 bases and at J to 4 bases, leaving 2 bases not matched to a gene. Per germline, CDR1 LGHNA and CDR2 YSLEER. This CDR3 has 15 amino acids. CDR3 sequence (DNA): TGCGCCAGCAGCCGGGACAGGGGGCCTAATCAGCCCCAGCATTTT. This sequence encodes CASSRDRGPNQPQHF.

The chain has TRBV18 and TRBJ2-3, with TRBD2 identical over 14 bases. This CDR3 is built from 19 residues. Trimming removed 6 bases from V and 2 bases from J; junction bases left unmatched: 13. Germline loops: CDR1 KGHSH, CDR2 LQKENI. The CDR3 DNA follows: TGTGCCAGCTCTCGAACCACCGGGACTAGCGGGGGCCTCACAGATACGCAGTATTTT. It is translated as CASSRTTGTSGGLTDTQYF.

The V gene is TRBV4-1, the J gene TRBJ1-4, with a tentative D call TRBD1 (6 bases). Between the trimmed V and J ends, which lost 0 bases and 8 bases, there was a span of 13 bases. CDR3 length: 15 residues. The germline gives CDR1 MGHRA, CDR2 YSYEKL. The CDR3, as DNA: TGCGCCAGCAGCCAAGATAACAGGGTAGACGAAAAACTGTTTTTT. It yields the protein CASSQDNRVDEKLFF.

V gene TRBV6-6 combines with J gene TRBJ2-2, with TRBD2 identical over 13 bases. Germline V CDR1 and CDR2: MNHNY, SVGAGI (reference sequence). The CDR3 runs to 20 residues. Germline trimming cut 5 bases from V and 0 bases from J; bases unmatched to any gene: 12. CDR3 nucleotide sequence: TGTGCCAGCAGTCGATACGCACCGGGACTAGCGGGAACGAACACCGGGGAGCTGTTTTTT. Translation: CASSRYAPGLAGTNTGELFF.